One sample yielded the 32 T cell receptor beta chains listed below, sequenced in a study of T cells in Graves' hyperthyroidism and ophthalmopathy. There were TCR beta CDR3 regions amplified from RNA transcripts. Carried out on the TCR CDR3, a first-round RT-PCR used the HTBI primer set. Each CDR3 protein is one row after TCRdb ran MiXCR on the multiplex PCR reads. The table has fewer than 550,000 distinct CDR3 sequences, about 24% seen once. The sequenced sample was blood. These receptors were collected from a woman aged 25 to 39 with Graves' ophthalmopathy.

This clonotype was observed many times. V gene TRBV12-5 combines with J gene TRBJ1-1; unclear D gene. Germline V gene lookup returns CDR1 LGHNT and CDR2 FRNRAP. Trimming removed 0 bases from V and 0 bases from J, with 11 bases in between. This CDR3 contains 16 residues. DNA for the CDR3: TGTGCTAGTGGTTTGGTATTGGACGGATTGAACACTGAAGCTTTCTTT. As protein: CASGLVLDGLNTEAFF.

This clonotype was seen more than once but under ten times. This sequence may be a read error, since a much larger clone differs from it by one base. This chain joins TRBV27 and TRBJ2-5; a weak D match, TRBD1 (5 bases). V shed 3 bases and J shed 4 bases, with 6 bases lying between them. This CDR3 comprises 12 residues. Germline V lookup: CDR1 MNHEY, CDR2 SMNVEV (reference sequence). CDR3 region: CASSFQGETQYF. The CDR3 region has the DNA TGTGCCAGCAGTTTTCAGGGAGAGACCCAGTACTTC.

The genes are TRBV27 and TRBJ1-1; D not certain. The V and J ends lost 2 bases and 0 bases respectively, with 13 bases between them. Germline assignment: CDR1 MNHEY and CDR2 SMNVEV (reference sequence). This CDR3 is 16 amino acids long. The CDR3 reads CASSLTEIVMNTEAFF. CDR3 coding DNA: TGTGCCAGCAGTTTAACAGAGATCGTAATGAACACTGAAGCTTTCTTT.

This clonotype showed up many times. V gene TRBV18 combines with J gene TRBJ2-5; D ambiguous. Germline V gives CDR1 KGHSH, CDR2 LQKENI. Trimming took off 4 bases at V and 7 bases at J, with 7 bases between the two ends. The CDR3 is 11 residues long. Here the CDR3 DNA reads TGTGCCAGCTCACTTCCCGGGACCCAGTACTTC. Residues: CASSLPGTQYF. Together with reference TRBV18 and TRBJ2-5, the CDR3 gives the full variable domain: NAGVMQNPRHLVRRRGQEARLRCSPMKGHSHVYWYRQLPEEGLKFMVYLQKENIIDESGMPKERFSAEFPKEGPSILRIQQVVRGDSAAYFCASSLPGTQYFGPGTRLLVL.

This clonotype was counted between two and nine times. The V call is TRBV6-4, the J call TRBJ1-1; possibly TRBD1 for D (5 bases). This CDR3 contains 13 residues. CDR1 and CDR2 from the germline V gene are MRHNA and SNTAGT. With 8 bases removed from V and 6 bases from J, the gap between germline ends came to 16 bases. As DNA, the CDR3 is TGTGCCAGCGGAGGGACTTCCCAGGCTGAAGCTTTCTTT. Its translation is CASGGTSQAEAFF.

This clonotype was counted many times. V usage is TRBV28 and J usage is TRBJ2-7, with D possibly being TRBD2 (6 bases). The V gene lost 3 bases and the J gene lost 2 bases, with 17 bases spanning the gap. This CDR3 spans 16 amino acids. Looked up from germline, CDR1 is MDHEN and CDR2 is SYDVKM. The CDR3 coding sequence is TGTGCCAGCAGTTTGTGGGGACTTTATTCAACCTACGAGCAGTACTTC. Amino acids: CASSLWGLYSTYEQYF.

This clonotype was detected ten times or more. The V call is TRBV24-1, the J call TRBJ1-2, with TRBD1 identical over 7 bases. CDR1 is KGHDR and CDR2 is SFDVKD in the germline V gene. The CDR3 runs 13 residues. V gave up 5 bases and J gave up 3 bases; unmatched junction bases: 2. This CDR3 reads CATSGQGDYGYTF. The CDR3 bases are TGTGCCACCAGTGGACAGGGAGACTATGGCTACACCTTC.

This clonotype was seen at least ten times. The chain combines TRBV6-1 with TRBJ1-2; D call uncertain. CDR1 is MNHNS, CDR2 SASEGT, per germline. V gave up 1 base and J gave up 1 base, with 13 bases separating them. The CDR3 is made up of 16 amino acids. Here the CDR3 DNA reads TGTGCCAGCAGTGAAGAGGCCCGGGAAGTTAACTATGGCTACACCTTC. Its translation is CASSEEAREVNYGYTF.

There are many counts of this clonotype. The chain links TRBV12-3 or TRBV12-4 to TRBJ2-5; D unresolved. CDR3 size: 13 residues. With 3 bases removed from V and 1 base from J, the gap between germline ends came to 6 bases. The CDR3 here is CASSFSPQETQYF. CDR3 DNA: TGTGCCAGCAGTTTTAGCCCCCAAGAGACCCAGTACTTC.

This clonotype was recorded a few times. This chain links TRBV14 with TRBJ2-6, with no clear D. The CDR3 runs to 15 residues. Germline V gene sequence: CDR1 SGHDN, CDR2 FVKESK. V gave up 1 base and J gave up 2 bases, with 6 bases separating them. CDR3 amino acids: CASSQVLTGANVLTF. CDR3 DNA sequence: TGTGCCAGCAGCCAAGTTCTGACTGGGGCCAACGTCCTGACTTTC.

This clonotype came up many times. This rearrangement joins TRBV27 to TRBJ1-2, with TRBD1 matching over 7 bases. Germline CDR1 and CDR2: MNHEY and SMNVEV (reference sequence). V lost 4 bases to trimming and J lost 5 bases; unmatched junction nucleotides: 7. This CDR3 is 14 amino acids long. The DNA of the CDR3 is TGTGCCAGCAGTTCCGCCGACAGGGTGTATGGCTACACCTTC. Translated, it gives CASSSADRVYGYTF.

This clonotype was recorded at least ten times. The DNA for the CDR3 is TGTGCCAGCAGGGTCCGGGACAGGGTATACAGGGGTATTCGTGGCTACACCTTC. Encoded protein: CASRVRDRVYRGIRGYTF. V is TRBV11-1 and J is TRBJ1-2, with TRBD1 matching over 9 bases. The ends lost 6 bases at V and 7 bases at J; junction bases unmatched: 21. The germline CDR1 and CDR2 sequences are SGHAT and FQDESV (reference sequence). The CDR3 has 18 residues.

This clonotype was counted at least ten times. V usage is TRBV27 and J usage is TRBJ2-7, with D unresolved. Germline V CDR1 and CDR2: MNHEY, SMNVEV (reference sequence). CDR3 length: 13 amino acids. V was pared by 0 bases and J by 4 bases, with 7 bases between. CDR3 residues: CASSLSPDYEQYF. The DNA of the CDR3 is TGTGCCAGCAGTTTATCCCCGGATTACGAGCAGTACTTC.

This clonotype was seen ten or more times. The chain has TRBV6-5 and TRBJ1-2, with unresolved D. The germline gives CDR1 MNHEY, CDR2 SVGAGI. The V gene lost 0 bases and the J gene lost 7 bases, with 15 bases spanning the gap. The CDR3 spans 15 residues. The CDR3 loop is CASSYSNQALLGYTF. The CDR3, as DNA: TGTGCCAGCAGTTACTCGAACCAGGCCCTACTTGGCTACACCTTC.

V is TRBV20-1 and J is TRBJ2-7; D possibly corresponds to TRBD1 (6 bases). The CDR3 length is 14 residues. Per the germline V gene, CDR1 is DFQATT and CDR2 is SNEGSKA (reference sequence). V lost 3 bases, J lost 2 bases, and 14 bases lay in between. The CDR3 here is CSASPARTAYEQYF. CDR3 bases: TGCAGTGCTAGTCCAGCCCGGACAGCCTACGAGCAGTACTTC.

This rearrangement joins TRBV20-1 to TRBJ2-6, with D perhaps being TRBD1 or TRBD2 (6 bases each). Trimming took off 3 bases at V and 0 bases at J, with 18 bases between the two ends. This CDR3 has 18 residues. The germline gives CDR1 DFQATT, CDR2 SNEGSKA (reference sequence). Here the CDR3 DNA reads TGCAGTGCTAGGGCGAGGGGGGCGACAAACTCTGGGGCCAACGTCCTGACTTTC. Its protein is CSARARGATNSGANVLTF.

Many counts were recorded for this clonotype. For the CDR3, the DNA is TGTGCCAGCAGTTTTTTGAGTAGCAATCAGCCCCAGCATTTT. Protein: CASSFLSSNQPQHF. The J gene is TRBJ1-5, the V gene TRBV12-3 or TRBV12-4; no clear D. Trimming pared 3 bases from V and 0 bases from J, leaving 6 bases between. The CDR3 extends over 14 amino acids.

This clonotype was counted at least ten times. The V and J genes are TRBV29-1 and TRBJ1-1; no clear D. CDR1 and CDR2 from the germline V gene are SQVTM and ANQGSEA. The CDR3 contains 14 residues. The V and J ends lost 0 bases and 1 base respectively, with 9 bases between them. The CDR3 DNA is TGCAGCGTTGAAGAACTGGATAAGAACACTGAAGCTTTCTTT. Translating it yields CSVEELDKNTEAFF.

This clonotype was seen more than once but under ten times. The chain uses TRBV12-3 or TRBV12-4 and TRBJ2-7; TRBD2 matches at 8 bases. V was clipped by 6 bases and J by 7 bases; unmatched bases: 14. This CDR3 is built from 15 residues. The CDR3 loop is CASRTGGAGSAEQYF. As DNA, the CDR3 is TGTGCCAGCAGAACCGGGGGGGCAGGGAGTGCGGAGCAGTACTTC.

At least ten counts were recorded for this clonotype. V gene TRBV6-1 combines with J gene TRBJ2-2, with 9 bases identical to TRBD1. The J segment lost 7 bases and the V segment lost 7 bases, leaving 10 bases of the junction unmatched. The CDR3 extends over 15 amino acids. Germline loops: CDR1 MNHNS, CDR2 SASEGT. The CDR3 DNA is TGTGCCAGCAAAGACCGGACAGGGGCAGGCGGGGAGCTGTTTTTT. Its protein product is CASKDRTGAGGELFF.

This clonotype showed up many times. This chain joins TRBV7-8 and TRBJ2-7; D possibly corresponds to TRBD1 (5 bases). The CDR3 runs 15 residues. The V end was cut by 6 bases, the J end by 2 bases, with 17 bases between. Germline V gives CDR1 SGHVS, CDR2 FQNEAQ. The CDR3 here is CASSPLRTGTYEQYF. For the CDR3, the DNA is TGTGCCAGCAGTCCCCTCAGAACAGGAACCTACGAGCAGTACTTC.

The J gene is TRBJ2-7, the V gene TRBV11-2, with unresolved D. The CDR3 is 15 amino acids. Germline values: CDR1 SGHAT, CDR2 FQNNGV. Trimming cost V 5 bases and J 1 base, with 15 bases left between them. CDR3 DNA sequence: TGTGCCAGCAGCCCGACCCGCGACGGGTCCTACGAGCAGTACTTC. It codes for CASSPTRDGSYEQYF.

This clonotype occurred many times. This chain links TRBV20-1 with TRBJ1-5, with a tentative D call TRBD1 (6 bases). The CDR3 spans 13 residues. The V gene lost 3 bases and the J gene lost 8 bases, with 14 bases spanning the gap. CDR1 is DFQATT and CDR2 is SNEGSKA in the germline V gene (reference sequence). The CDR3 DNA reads TGCAGTGCTAGGGACAGTCAAAAGGAGCCCCAGCATTTT. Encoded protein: CSARDSQKEPQHF.

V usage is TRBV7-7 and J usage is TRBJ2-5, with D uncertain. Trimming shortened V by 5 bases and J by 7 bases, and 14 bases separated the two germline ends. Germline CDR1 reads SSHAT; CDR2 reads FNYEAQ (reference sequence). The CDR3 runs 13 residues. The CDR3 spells CASSPRHRGTQYF. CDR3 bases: TGTGCCAGCAGCCCCCGACATCGCGGGACCCAGTACTTC.

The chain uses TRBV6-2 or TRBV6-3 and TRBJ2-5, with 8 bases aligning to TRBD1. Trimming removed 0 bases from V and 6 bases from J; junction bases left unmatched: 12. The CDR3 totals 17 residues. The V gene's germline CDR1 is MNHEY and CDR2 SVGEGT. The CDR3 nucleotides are TGTGCCAGCAGTTACTCGCCCGCCCGACAGGGGCCAAAGACCCAGTACTTC. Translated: CASSYSPARQGPKTQYF.

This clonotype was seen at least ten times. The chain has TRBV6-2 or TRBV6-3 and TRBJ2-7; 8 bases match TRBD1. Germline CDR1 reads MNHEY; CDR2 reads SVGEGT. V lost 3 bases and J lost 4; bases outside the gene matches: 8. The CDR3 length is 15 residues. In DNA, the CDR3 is TGTGCCAGCAGTTATGGAGGACAGGGAGCGTACGAGCAGTACTTC. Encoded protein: CASSYGGQGAYEQYF.

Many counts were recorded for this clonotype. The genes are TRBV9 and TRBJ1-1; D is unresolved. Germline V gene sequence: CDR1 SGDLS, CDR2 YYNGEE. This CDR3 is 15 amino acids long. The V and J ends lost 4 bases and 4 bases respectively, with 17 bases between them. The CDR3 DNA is TGTGCCAGCAGCCTCTCCTGGGGAGACTCCACTGAAGCTTTCTTT. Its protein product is CASSLSWGDSTEAFF.

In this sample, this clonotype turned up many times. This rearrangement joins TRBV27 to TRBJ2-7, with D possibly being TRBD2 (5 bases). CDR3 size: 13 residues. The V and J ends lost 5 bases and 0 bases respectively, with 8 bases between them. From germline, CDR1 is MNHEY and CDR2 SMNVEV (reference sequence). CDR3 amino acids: CASSAGISYEQYF. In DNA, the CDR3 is TGTGCCAGCAGTGCGGGTATCTCCTACGAGCAGTACTTC.

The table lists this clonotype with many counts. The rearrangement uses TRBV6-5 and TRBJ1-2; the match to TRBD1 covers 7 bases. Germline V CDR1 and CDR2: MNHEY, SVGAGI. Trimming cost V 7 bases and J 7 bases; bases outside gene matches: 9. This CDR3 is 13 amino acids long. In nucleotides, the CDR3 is TGTGCCAGCAAAGGAAGACAGGGAGGTGGCTACACCTTC. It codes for CASKGRQGGGYTF.

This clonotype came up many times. CDR3 DNA sequence: TGTGCCACCAGCAGAGAGGGAAAAGGCTACGAGCAGTACTTC. Residues: CATSREGKGYEQYF. V gene TRBV15 combines with J gene TRBJ2-7; D unclear. There are 14 residues in the CDR3. Trimming removed 0 bases from V and 3 bases from J, with 9 bases in between. Per germline, CDR1 LNHNV and CDR2 YYDKDF (reference sequence). The full variable domain, completed using reference TRBV15 and TRBJ2-7, is DAMVIQNPRYQVTQFGKPVTLSCSQTLNHNVMYWYQQKSSQAPKLLFHYYDKDFNNEADTPDNFQSRRPNTSFCFLDIRSPGLGDTAMYLCATSREGKGYEQYFGPGTRLTVT.

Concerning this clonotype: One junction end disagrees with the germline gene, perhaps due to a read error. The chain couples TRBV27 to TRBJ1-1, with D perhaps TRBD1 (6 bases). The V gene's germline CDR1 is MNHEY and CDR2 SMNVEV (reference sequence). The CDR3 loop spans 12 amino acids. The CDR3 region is CASRDRGTEVFF. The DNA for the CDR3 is TGTGCCAGCAGGGACAGAGGCACTGAAGTTTTCTTT.

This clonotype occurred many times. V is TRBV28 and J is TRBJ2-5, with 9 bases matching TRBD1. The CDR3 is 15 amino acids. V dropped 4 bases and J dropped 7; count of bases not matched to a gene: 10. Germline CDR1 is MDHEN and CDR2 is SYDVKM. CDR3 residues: CASSSPGQGVGTQYF. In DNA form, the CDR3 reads TGTGCCAGCAGTTCCCCGGGACAGGGTGTGGGGACCCAGTACTTC.